The entry below describes one T cell receptor (beta chain). What it binds is unknown. Library preparation (for TCRbeta) was performed with unique molecular identifiers. Via MiXCR, TCRdb re-called the PCR reads, giving one row per CDR3 protein. Among over 100,000 distinct CDR3 sequences listed, 10% were seen once. The CDR3 covers 13 residues. Trimming stripped 1 base from V and 4 bases from J, with 7 bases between. This record belongs to a study of T-cell reconstitution after alpha-beta-depleted transplantation in children. Regarding the study as a whole: When one year had passed after transplant, most T-cell counts and diversity came from newly produced T cells. Reports say that about two months after transplant, the alpha-beta T cells came out of several hundred graft clones that had expanded.

The origin of this receptor is a boy aged 2-9 years with acute lymphoblastic leukemia, due to receive a stem cell transplant. This chain joins TRBV12-3 or TRBV12-4 and TRBJ1-2; the D is unclear. Sample: PBMCs, taken before TCRalphabeta/CD19-depleted stem cell transplant. This chain's CDR3 is CASSLGRSYGYTF. The CDR3, as DNA: TGTGCCAGCAGTTTAGGGCGGTCCTATGGCTACACCTTC.